The 9 T cell receptor beta chains listed next were all sequenced from one sample in a study of T-cell reconstitution after alpha-beta-depleted transplantation in children. Preparation of the TCRbeta library was carried out with unique molecular identifiers. TCRdb reprocessed the PCR reads with MiXCR, giving one entry per CDR3 protein. The table has hundreds of thousands of distinct CDR3 sequences, roughly 17% seen once; the top ten hold around 0.96%. The sample was PBMCs from the stem cell graft donor, taken from the stem cell graft. These receptors came from a human donor who donated a stem cell graft to a child with acute myeloid leukemia.

The chain uses TRBV27 and TRBJ1-1; D may be TRBD1 (5 bases). From germline, CDR1 is MNHEY and CDR2 SMNVEV (reference sequence). V was clipped by 2 bases and J by 8 bases, with 15 bases between them. CDR3 length: 14 amino acids. CDR3 DNA sequence: TGTGCCAGCAGTTTAGGGATCGGAGGGGCAGAAGCTTTCTTT. Translating gives CASSLGIGGAEAFF.

This rearrangement joins TRBV3-1 to TRBJ2-5; 7 bases align to TRBD2. V lost 5 bases to trimming and J lost 4 bases; unmatched junction nucleotides: 13. Germline V gene data show CDR1 as LGHDT and CDR2 as YNNKEL (reference sequence). CDR3 size: 16 residues. CDR3 sequence reads: CASSFLGDYNGETQYF. The CDR3 bases are TGTGCCAGCAGCTTCCTTGGGGACTACAACGGAGAGACCCAGTACTTC.

The V gene is TRBV7-2, the J gene TRBJ2-3; maybe TRBD1 (5 bases). The germline V and J ends were trimmed by 3 bases and 0 bases, with 13 bases remaining between them. The CDR3 runs to 16 residues. The germline V gene encodes CDR1 SGHTA and CDR2 FQGNSA. CDR3 in DNA: TGTGCCAGCAGCTTTTACAGGAACCCTAGCACAGATACGCAGTATTTT. This gives the protein CASSFYRNPSTDTQYF.

The gene calls are TRBV7-6 and TRBJ2-7, with 8 bases identical to TRBD1. The V gene's germline CDR1 is SGHVS and CDR2 FNYEAQ. The CDR3 is 15 amino acids. V dropped 5 bases and J dropped 1; count of bases not matched to a gene: 7. The CDR3 loop reads CASSPGTGGSYEQYV. The CDR3 nucleotides are TGTGCCAGCAGCCCTGGAACAGGGGGATCCTACGAGCAGTACGTC.

This clonotype was seen a few times. The chain carries TRBV20-1 and TRBJ2-5; D remains unclear. Trimming removed 0 bases from V and 7 bases from J, with 9 bases in between. Germline V gene sequence: CDR1 DFQATT, CDR2 SNEGSKA (reference sequence). This CDR3 is built from 12 residues. CDR3 nucleotide sequence: TGCAGTGCTAGAGATCCTGCGGCGACCCAGTACTTC. Translating it yields CSARDPAATQYF.

A remark on this clonotype: With a much larger clone just one base away, this may be a read error. The chain is built from TRBV29-1 and TRBJ1-1; the D is unclear. CDR3 length: 13 amino acids. The germline gives CDR1 SQVTM, CDR2 ANQGSEA. The CDR3 reads CRVRRVLNTEAFF. Here the CDR3 DNA reads TGCAGAGTCCGTCGGGTTCTGAACACTGAAGCTTTCTTT. Supplemented by reference TRBV29-1 and TRBJ1-1, the full variable domain reads SAVISQKPSRDICQRGTSLTIQCQVDSQVTMMFWYRQQPGQSLTLIATANQGSEATYESGFVIDKFPISRPNLTFSTLTVSNMSPEDSSIYLCRVRRVLNTEAFFGQGTRLTVV.

The J gene is TRBJ2-1, the V gene TRBV7-2; 9 bases are a match to TRBD1. After removal of 2 bases from V and 6 bases from J, the junction contained 8 bases not matched to a gene. Germline CDR1 and CDR2: SGHTA and FQGNSA. The CDR3 is 16 amino acids. The CDR3 DNA is TGTGCCAGCAGCTTAAAGGGGACAGGGTTGCCCAATGAGCAGTTCTTC. Translation gives CASSLKGTGLPNEQFF.

This clonotype occurred many times. The chain employs TRBV20-1 and TRBJ1-2; D unresolved. This CDR3 is 15 amino acids long. Between the trimmed V and J ends, which lost 6 bases and 4 bases, there was a span of 21 bases. Per germline, CDR1 DFQATT and CDR2 SNEGSKA (reference sequence). CDR3 DNA: TGCAGTGCCTCCCGGCCCGAAAAGGGTTCCTATGGCTACACCTTC. Protein sequence: CSASRPEKGSYGYTF.

The CDR3 is CASSFGPGRETQYF. For the CDR3, the DNA is TGTGCCAGCAGCTTCGGACCCGGTCGGGAGACCCAGTACTTC. The V call is TRBV7-7, the J call TRBJ2-5; the D is unclear. Looked up from germline, CDR1 is SSHAT and CDR2 is FNYEAQ (reference sequence). Trimming took off 3 bases at V and 5 bases at J, with 13 bases between the two ends. This CDR3 has 14 amino acids.